Each of the 32 T cell receptor beta chains below was sequenced from the same sample in a study of human T cells and chemical hapten exposure. The time point is: patch test 3, about 24 weeks after DPC sensitization. Treatment: therapeutic diphenylcyclopropenone sensitization with weekly scalp DPC. Using its own MiXCR run on the RACE reads, TCRdb lists one record per CDR3 protein. Of 90,000 to 140,000 distinct CDR3 sequences in the sample, roughly a third are singletons; the top ten hold around 2.8%. The sample in question was whole blood, obtained in connection with sensitization to the hapten diphenylcyclopropenone (DPC). Receptors were obtained from a man aged 35-49 years with alopecia areata. Some clones in this sample may be carry-over from other donors' samples.

The chain employs TRBV3-1 and TRBJ2-3; 12 bases are shared with TRBD2. Looked up from germline, CDR1 is LGHDT and CDR2 is YNNKEL (reference sequence). The CDR3 is 17 residues long. The J segment lost 6 bases and the V segment lost 1 base, leaving 8 bases of the junction unmatched. CDR3 amino acids: CASSQVKTSGSQDTQYF. CDR3 sequence (DNA): TGTGCCAGCAGCCAAGTAAAGACTAGCGGGAGCCAGGATACGCAGTATTTT.

The chain links TRBV5-1 to TRBJ2-6; D is undetermined. CDR1 is SGHRS and CDR2 is YFSETQ in the germline V gene. CDR3 length: 16 residues. The V end lost 0 bases, the J end lost 0 bases, and 7 bases lay between the germline ends. CDR3 DNA sequence: TGCGCCAGCAGCTTGGAGGCAGCCTCTGGGGCCAACGTCCTGACTTTC. The encoded protein is CASSLEAASGANVLTF.

This chain joins TRBV7-2 and TRBJ2-5, with a tentative D call TRBD2 (6 bases). This CDR3 comprises 13 residues. CDR1 SGHTA and CDR2 FQGNSA come from the germline V gene. V was clipped by 8 bases and J by 1 base, with 11 bases between them. The DNA for the CDR3 is TGTGCCAGCCTAAGGGACTTCCAAGAGACCCAGTACTTC. Translation gives CASLRDFQETQYF.

This chain links TRBV5-4 with TRBJ2-5, with 7 bases identical to TRBD2. The CDR3 loop spans 16 amino acids. CDR1 is SGHNT and CDR2 is YYREEE in the germline V gene (reference sequence). Germline trimming cut 4 bases from V and 6 bases from J; bases unmatched to any gene: 15. The CDR3 bases are TGTGCCAGCAGCCACGGGGGAGCGGGACGCTCCCAGACCCAGTACTTC. Its protein is CASSHGGAGRSQTQYF.

The rearrangement joins TRBV3-1 to TRBJ2-2; D not certain. Trimming took 0 bases from V and 4 from J, leaving 9 bases between them. The CDR3 has 15 amino acids. From germline, CDR1 is LGHDT and CDR2 YNNKEL (reference sequence). CDR3 region: CASSQDGGSTGELFF. The CDR3, as DNA: TGTGCCAGCAGCCAAGATGGTGGGTCCACCGGGGAGCTGTTTTTT.

This clonotype was recorded at least ten times. This chain uses TRBV5-1 with TRBJ2-3, with a tentative D call TRBD1 (6 bases). From germline, CDR1 is SGHRS and CDR2 YFSETQ. This CDR3 has 14 amino acids. With 7 bases removed from V and 0 bases from J, the gap between germline ends came to 12 bases. The CDR3 DNA reads TGCGCCAGCTACAGGGAAGTTAGCACAGATACGCAGTATTTT. Translated, it gives CASYREVSTDTQYF.

This clonotype came up a few times. The chain couples TRBV24-1 to TRBJ2-3, with TRBD2 as a possible D gene (6 bases). Trimming pared 9 bases from V and 3 bases from J, leaving 15 bases between. The V gene's germline CDR1 is KGHDR and CDR2 SFDVKD. The length of the CDR3 is 14 residues. This CDR3 is CATGVGGMTDTQYF. Written as DNA, the CDR3 is TGTGCCACCGGAGTAGGAGGGATGACAGATACGCAGTATTTT.

The V call is TRBV29-1, the J call TRBJ2-3; maybe TRBD2 (5 bases). CDR1 and CDR2 from the germline V gene are SQVTM and ANQGSEA. The CDR3 loop spans 11 amino acids. V was shortened by 5 bases and J by 4 bases, with 7 bases between the two germline ends. The CDR3 loop is CSVWRPDTQYF. In DNA form, the CDR3 reads TGCAGCGTTTGGAGGCCAGATACGCAGTATTTT.

J is TRBJ2-3 and V is TRBV28; D is perhaps TRBD2 (6 bases). The CDR3 loop spans 12 amino acids. V gave up 4 bases and J gave up 7 bases, with 9 bases separating them. From germline, CDR1 is MDHEN and CDR2 SYDVKM. CDR3 sequence reads: CASSYGTYTQYF. The CDR3, as DNA: TGTGCCAGCAGTTATGGGACTTATACGCAGTATTTT.

This clonotype was seen at least ten times. The chain has TRBV7-9 and TRBJ1-1; 7 bases line up with TRBD1. Trimming took 3 bases from V and 3 from J; bases not matched to a gene: 1. The CDR3 spans 13 residues. Germline CDR1 SEHNR, CDR2 FQNEAQ (reference sequence). CDR3 protein: CASSLGQYTEAFF. The CDR3 nucleotides read TGTGCCAGCAGCTTGGGACAGTACACTGAAGCTTTCTTT.

J is TRBJ2-6 and V is TRBV6-5; D is possibly TRBD2 (6 bases). Germline CDR1 MNHEY, CDR2 SVGAGI. CDR3 length: 18 residues. V lost 3 bases and J lost 0, with 15 bases in between. The CDR3: CASSYELAVSSGANVLTF. CDR3 sequence (DNA): TGTGCCAGCAGTTATGAGTTAGCGGTTAGCTCTGGGGCCAACGTCCTGACTTTC.

In its sample, this clonotype was seen a few times. The chain combines TRBV6-5 with TRBJ2-1; a weak D match, TRBD2 (5 bases). Germline V gene lookup returns CDR1 MNHEY and CDR2 SVGAGI. The CDR3 contains 14 residues. Trimming took 6 bases from V and 12 from J, leaving 21 bases between them. The CDR3 reads CASSPSSFRHGQFF. The CDR3 DNA sequence: TGTGCCAGCAGCCCTTCTAGCTTTCGCCACGGGCAGTTCTTC.

The rearrangement uses TRBV5-1 and TRBJ2-5; TRBD1 is a possible D gene (6 bases). This CDR3 has 13 amino acids. V shed 3 bases and J shed 4 bases, with 10 bases lying between them. Germline assignment: CDR1 SGHRS and CDR2 YFSETQ. The CDR3 loop is CASSSRQAETQYF. CDR3 sequence (DNA): TGCGCCAGCAGCTCCAGACAGGCAGAGACCCAGTACTTC.

The CDR3 DNA follows: TGTGCCAGCAGCTCCCGGGACAGGGGACTAGCGGGAGGACCCGGGTCGAGGACCGGGGAGCTGTTTTTT. Translated: CASSSRDRGLAGGPGSRTGELFF. The chain has TRBV5-5 and TRBJ2-2; 15 positions agree with TRBD2. Germline loops: CDR1 SGHKS, CDR2 YYEKEE (reference sequence). This CDR3 is 23 amino acids long. J was trimmed by 5 bases and V by 3 bases; bases with no gene match: 23. Based on the CDR3 plus reference TRBV5-5 and TRBJ2-2, the full variable domain is DAGVTQSPTHLIKTRGQQVTLRCSPISGHKSVSWYQQVLGQGPQFIFQYYEKEERGRGNFPDRFSARQFPNYSSELNVNALLLGDSALYLCASSSRDRGLAGGPGSRTGELFFGEGSRLTVL.

This rearrangement joins TRBV3-1 to TRBJ2-5; 10 bases match TRBD1. The CDR3 loop spans 15 amino acids. V lost 4 bases, J lost 5 bases, and 7 bases stayed unmatched. Looked up from germline, CDR1 is LGHDT and CDR2 is YNNKEL (reference sequence). The CDR3 DNA follows: TGTGCCAGCAGCCTATCGACAGGGGGCTTCGAGACCCAGTACTTC. Its translation is CASSLSTGGFETQYF.

This chain connects TRBV14 to TRBJ2-1, with D perhaps matching TRBD2 (6 bases). The CDR3 covers 19 residues. Trimming took 1 base from V and 9 from J, leaving 28 bases between them. Per the germline V gene, CDR1 is SGHDN and CDR2 is FVKESK. CDR3 in DNA: TGTGCCAGCAGCCAAGGACCGGGAGTTTTCCGGAGGACCACTGGTGAGCAGTTCTTC. It is translated as CASSQGPGVFRRTTGEQFF.

This chain links TRBV7-8 with TRBJ1-6; TRBD1 aligns across 7 bases. V trimming: 1 base; J trimming: 9 bases; junction bases outside the gene matches: 3. Germline CDR1 and CDR2: SGHVS and FQNEAQ. The CDR3 covers 14 residues. For the CDR3, the DNA is TGTGCCAGCAGCTTAGACGACAGGGTTTCACCCCTCCACTTT. Protein product: CASSLDDRVSPLHF. The full variable domain, with the rest looked up from reference TRBV7-8 and TRBJ1-6, is GAGVSQSPRYKVAKRGQDVALRCDPISGHVSLFWYQQALGQGPEFLTYFQNEAQLDKSGLPSDRFFAERPEGSVSTLKIQRTQQEDSAVYLCASSLDDRVSPLHFGNGTRLTVT.

This rearrangement joins TRBV7-2 to TRBJ2-7, with 9 nucleotides matching TRBD2. The trim removed 8 bases at V and 2 bases at J, leaving 7 bases unmatched. Germline CDR1 is SGHTA and CDR2 is FQGNSA. The CDR3 has 14 residues. The CDR3 DNA reads as TGTGCCAGCCAGCTGGGGACTAGCACCTACGAGCAGTACTTC. Translating gives CASQLGTSTYEQYF.

The V call is TRBV10-3, the J call TRBJ2-3; D possibly corresponds to TRBD2 (6 bases). V lost 4 bases and J 4 bases, leaving 12 bases between the germline ends. Germline CDR1 reads ENHRY; CDR2 reads SYGVKD. This CDR3 spans 14 amino acids. CDR3 in DNA: TGTGCCATCAGTGCCGGGACGGGGGCAGATACGCAGTATTTT. It specifies CAISAGTGADTQYF.

This clonotype appeared a few times. The rearrangement joins TRBV29-1 to TRBJ2-3, with D perhaps TRBD1 (5 bases). Germline V lookup: CDR1 SQVTM, CDR2 ANQGSEA. The CDR3 spans 11 residues. The CDR3 DNA reads as TGCAGTGGGGCCCGTTCAGATACGCAGTATTTT. Its protein is CSGARSDTQYF.

This clonotype was detected only a few times. This chain links TRBV20-1 with TRBJ2-3; no reliable D call. V lost 2 bases to trimming and J lost 5 bases, with 11 bases between them. The length of the CDR3 is 13 residues. In germline, CDR1 is DFQATT, CDR2 SNEGSKA (reference sequence). CDR3: CSARFRRKDTQYF. Written as DNA, the CDR3 is TGCAGTGCTAGATTCCGTAGGAAAGATACGCAGTATTTT.

The chain uses TRBV28 and TRBJ2-5; 9 positions agree with TRBD1. The germline gives CDR1 MDHEN, CDR2 SYDVKM. CDR3 size: 19 residues. With V trimmed by 6 bases and J by 2 bases, 19 bases remained unmatched. The CDR3 DNA reads TGTGCCAGCAGCCCACTCTTTGCGTCGGGACAGGGCCGTCAAGAGACCCAGTACTTC. Its translation: CASSPLFASGQGRQETQYF.

This chain joins TRBV6-5 and TRBJ2-5; tentative D call: TRBD2 (5 bases). The germline V gene encodes CDR1 MNHEY and CDR2 SVGAGI. Trimming shortened V by 2 bases and J by 5 bases, and 15 bases separated the two germline ends. The CDR3 length is 15 residues. Written as DNA, the CDR3 is TGTGCCAGCAGTTACGAGTGGGAGCCAGTGGAGACCCAGTACTTC. Amino acids: CASSYEWEPVETQYF.

The J gene is TRBJ1-5, the V gene TRBV4-3; D is uncertain. This CDR3 has 15 amino acids. V lost 2 bases to trimming and J lost 3 bases, with 11 bases between them. CDR1 LGHNA and CDR2 YSLEER come from the germline V gene. CDR3 residues: CASSQILSVNQPQHF. The CDR3 nucleotides are TGCGCCAGCAGCCAAATTCTGTCGGTCAATCAGCCCCAGCATTTT.

This chain connects TRBV20-1 to TRBJ2-7; tentatively, D is TRBD1 or TRBD2 (5 bases each). V dropped 6 bases and J dropped 0 bases, with 12 bases sitting between them. The CDR3 sequence is 13 residues long. CDR1 is DFQATT, CDR2 SNEGSKA, per germline (reference sequence). CDR3 in amino acids: CSAKRDGSYEQYV. The CDR3, as DNA: TGCAGTGCCAAGAGGGACGGCTCCTACGAGCAGTACGTC.

The chain is built from TRBV6-2 or TRBV6-3 and TRBJ2-1; D is undetermined. Germline V CDR1 and CDR2: MNHEY, SVGEGT. CDR3 size: 9 residues. V lost 8 bases, J lost 8 bases, and 4 bases lay in between. The CDR3 loop is CASGYEQFF. For the CDR3, the DNA is TGTGCCAGCGGGTATGAGCAGTTCTTC.

V usage is TRBV20-1 and J usage is TRBJ2-5; tentative D call: TRBD2 (6 bases). V was clipped by 2 bases and J by 1 base, with 14 bases between them. Germline assignment: CDR1 DFQATT and CDR2 SNEGSKA (reference sequence). The CDR3 is 15 amino acids. CDR3 in amino acids: CSARSLAGRQETQYF. CDR3 bases: TGCAGTGCTAGATCACTAGCCGGGCGCCAAGAGACCCAGTACTTC.

This clonotype was counted only a few times. This chain connects TRBV12-3 or TRBV12-4 to TRBJ2-6; D gene unclear. The V and J ends lost 1 base and 1 base respectively, with 14 bases between them. This CDR3 contains 18 residues. CDR3 DNA: TGTGCCAGCAGTTTAGTAACGGACCGACGTTCTGGGGCCAACGTCCTGACTTTC. This codes for CASSLVTDRRSGANVLTF.

This clonotype was found a few times. The V call is TRBV20-1, the J call TRBJ2-7, with D possibly TRBD1 on 5 matching bases. CDR3 size: 15 residues. Germline V CDR1 and CDR2: DFQATT, SNEGSKA (reference sequence). Trimming took off 7 bases at V and 2 bases at J, with 21 bases between the two ends. CDR3 loop: CSGIQVLQGPYEQYF. CDR3 in DNA: TGCAGTGGAATACAAGTCTTGCAGGGTCCCTACGAGCAGTACTTC.

This clonotype was seen a few times. V gene TRBV5-5 combines with J gene TRBJ1-2, with D uncertain. Germline CDR1 is SGHKS and CDR2 is YYEKEE (reference sequence). The CDR3 spans 13 residues. With 0 bases removed from V and 1 base from J, the gap between germline ends came to 4 bases. This CDR3 is CASSLDVNYGYTF. The DNA for the CDR3 is TGTGCCAGCAGCTTGGACGTTAACTATGGCTACACCTTC.

A few counts support this clonotype. The chain recombines TRBV28 with TRBJ2-5; a weak D match, TRBD1 (5 bases). V shed 1 base and J shed 4 bases, with 13 bases lying between them. The germline V gene encodes CDR1 MDHEN and CDR2 SYDVKM. CDR3 size: 15 residues. As DNA, the CDR3 is TGTGCCAGCAGTTTATACCAGGGATTTGGAGAGACCCAGTACTTC. It translates to CASSLYQGFGETQYF.

The V and J genes are TRBV12-3 or TRBV12-4 and TRBJ1-3, with unresolved D. CDR3 length equals 14 residues. The V and J ends lost 8 bases and 0 bases respectively, with 11 bases between them. The CDR3 DNA sequence: TGTGCCAGCGACCAAGGCGGCTCTGGAAACACCATATATTTT. Its protein is CASDQGGSGNTIYF.